This record looks at one T cell receptor beta chain sequence and its context. This table comes from immunoSEQ multiplex PCR, and its TCRdb copy is limited to in-frame clones, with some not included. The table shows 90,000 to 120,000 clones, with more than 85% occurring only once. The CDR3 contains 14 residues. V was shortened by 6 bases and J by 5 bases, with 16 bases between the two germline ends. CDR1 SGHTA and CDR2 FQGNSA come from the germline V gene. This entry is derived from a study of T cell changes during pregnancy in multiple sclerosis. This receptor was taken from a female donor with multiple sclerosis, enrolled in a pregnancy study. This specimen consisted of peripheral blood, obtained after pregnancy. This chain uses TRBV7-2 with TRBJ2-5, with D maybe TRBD2 (6 bases). In nucleotides, the CDR3 is TGTGCCAGCAGGGGCGGGGCTGGGCGGGAGACCCAGTACTTC. Translation: CASRGGAGRETQYF.